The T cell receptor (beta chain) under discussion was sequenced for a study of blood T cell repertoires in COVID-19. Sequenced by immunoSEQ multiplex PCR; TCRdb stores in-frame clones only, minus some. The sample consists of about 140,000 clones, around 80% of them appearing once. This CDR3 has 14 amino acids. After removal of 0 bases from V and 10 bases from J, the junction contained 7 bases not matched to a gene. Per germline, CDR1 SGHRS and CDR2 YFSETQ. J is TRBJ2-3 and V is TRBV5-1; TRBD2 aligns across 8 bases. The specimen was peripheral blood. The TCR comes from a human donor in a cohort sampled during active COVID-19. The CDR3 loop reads CASSLGSGAAAQYF. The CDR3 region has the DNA TGCGCCAGCAGCTTGGGTAGCGGGGCCGCCGCGCAGTATTTT.